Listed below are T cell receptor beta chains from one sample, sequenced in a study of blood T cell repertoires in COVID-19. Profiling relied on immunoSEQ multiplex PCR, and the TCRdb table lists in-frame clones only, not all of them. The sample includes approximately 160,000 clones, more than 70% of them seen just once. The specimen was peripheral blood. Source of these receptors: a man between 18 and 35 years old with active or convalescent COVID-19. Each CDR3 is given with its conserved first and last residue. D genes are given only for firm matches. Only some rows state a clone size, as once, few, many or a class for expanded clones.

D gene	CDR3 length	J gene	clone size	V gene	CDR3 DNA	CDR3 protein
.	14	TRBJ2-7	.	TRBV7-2	TGTGCCAGCAGCCAGACCGGGACACTCTACGAGCAGTACTTC	CASSQTGTLYEQYF
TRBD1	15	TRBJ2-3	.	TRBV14	TGTGCCAGCAGCCAACTGGGACAGGGATCCGATACGCAGTATTTT	CASSQLGQGSDTQYF
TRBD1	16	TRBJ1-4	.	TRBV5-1	TGCGCCAGCAGCTTGGCCCTGGCAGGGGGCAATGAAAAACTGTTTTTT	CASSLALAGGNEKLFF
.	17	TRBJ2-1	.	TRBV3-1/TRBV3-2	TGTGCCAGCAGCCAATGTTGCAGGGGCCACTCCTACAATGAGCAGTTCTTC	CASSQCCRGHSYNEQFF
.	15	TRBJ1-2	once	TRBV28	TGTGCCAGCAGTCCCCCCATCCTCGGGGTGGATGGCTACACCTTC	CASSPPILGVDGYTF
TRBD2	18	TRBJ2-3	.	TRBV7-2	TGTGCCAGCAGCTTAAGACTGAGCGGGAGTACGAGCACAGATACGCAGTATTTT	CASSLRLSGSTSTDTQYF
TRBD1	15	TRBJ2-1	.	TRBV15	TGTGCCACCAGCAGAGAACAGGGGGCTTACAATGAGCAGTTCTTC	CATSREQGAYNEQFF
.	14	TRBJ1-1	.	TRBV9	TGTGCCAGCAGCGTAGGTCCAGGGGACACTGAAGCTTTCTTT	CASSVGPGDTEAFF
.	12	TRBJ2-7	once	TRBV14	TGTGCCAGCAGCCAAGTCATCTACGAGCAGTACTTC	CASSQVIYEQYF
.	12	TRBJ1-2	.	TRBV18	TGTGCCAGCTCACTTGACACCTATGGCTACACCTTC	CASSLDTYGYTF
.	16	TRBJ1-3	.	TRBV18	TGTGCCAGCTCTCGATCAGGGGAAGATTTGGGAAACACCATATATTTT	CASSRSGEDLGNTIYF
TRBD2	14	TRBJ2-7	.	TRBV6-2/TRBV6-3	TGTGCCAGCAGTTACAGGCGGGAGTTCCGCGAGCAGTACTTC	CASSYRREFREQYF
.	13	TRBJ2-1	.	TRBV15	TGTGCCACCAGCAGAGACCTTAACAATGAGCAGTTCTTC	CATSRDLNNEQFF
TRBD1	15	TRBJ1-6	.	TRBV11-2	TGTGCCAGCAGCCTGGGACAGGGCCTTAATTCACCCCTCCACTTT	CASSLGQGLNSPLHF
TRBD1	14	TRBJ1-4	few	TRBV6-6	TGTGCCAGCAGTTACTCCCAGACAGGGAAAAAACTGTTTTTT	CASSYSQTGKKLFF